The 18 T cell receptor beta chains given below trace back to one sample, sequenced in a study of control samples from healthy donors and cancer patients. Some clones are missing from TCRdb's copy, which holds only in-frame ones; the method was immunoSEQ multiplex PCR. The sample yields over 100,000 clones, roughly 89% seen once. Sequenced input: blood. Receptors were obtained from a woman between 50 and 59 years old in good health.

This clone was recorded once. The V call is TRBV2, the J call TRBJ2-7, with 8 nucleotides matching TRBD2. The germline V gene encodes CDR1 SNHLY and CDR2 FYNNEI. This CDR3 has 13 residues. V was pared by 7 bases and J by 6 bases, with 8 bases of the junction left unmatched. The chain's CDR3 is CASTREVGGEQYV. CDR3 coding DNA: TGTGCCAGCACGCGGGAGGTTGGCGGCGAGCAGTACGTC.

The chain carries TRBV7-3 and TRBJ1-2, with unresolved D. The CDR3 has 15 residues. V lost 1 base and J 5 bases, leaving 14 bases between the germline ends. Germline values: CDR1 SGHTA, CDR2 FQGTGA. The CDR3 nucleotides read TGTGCCAGCAGCTTAAGTAGCGCCGGTCTGTATGGCTACACCTTC. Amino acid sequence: CASSLSSAGLYGYTF.

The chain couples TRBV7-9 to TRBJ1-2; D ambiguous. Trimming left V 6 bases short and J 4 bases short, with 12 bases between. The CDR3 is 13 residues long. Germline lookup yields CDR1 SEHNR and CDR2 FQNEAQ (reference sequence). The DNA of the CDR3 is TGTGCCAGCAGTCTCGAACGGGCCTATGGCTACACCTTC. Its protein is CASSLERAYGYTF.

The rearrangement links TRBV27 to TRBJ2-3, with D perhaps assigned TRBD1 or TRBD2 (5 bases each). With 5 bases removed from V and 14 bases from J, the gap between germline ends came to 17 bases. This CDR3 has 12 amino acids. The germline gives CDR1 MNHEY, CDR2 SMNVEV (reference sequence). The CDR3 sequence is CASSPPGRPAYF. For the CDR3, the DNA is TGTGCCAGCAGTCCCCCGGGACGGCCGGCGTATTTT.

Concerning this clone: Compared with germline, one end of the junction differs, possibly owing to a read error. In DNA form, the CDR3 reads TGTGCCAGCAGCTTAACTGATACCCGAGTCTTT. Protein sequence: CASSLTDTRVF. The chain is built from TRBV7-9 and TRBJ1-1; D gene uncertain. The CDR3 has 11 residues. In germline, CDR1 is SEHNR, CDR2 FQNEAQ (reference sequence).

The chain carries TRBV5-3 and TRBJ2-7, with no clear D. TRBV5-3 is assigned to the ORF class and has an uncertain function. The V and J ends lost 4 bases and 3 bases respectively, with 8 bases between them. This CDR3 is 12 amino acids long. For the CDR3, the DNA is TGTGCCAGAAGCCCCGTGGGCTACGAGCAGTACGTC. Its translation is CARSPVGYEQYV.

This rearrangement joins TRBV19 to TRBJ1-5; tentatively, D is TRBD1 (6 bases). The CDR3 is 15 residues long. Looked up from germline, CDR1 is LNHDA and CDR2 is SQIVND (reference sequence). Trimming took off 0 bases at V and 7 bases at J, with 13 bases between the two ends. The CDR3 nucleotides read TGTGCCAGTAGTATAGACGACAGGAGAGGACAGCCCCAGCATTTT. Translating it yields CASSIDDRRGQPQHF. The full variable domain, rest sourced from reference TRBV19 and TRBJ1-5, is DGGITQSPKYLFRKEGQNVTLSCEQNLNHDAMYWYRQDPGQGLRLIYYSQIVNDFQKGDIAEGYSVSREKKESFPLTVTSAQKNPTAFYLCASSIDDRRGQPQHFGDGTRLSIL.

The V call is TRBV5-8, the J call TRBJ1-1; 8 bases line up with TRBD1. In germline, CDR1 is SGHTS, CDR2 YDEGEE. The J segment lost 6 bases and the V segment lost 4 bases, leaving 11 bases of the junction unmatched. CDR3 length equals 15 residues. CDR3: CASSPSGGARPEAFF. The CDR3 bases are TGTGCCAGCAGCCCCTCAGGGGGCGCGAGGCCTGAAGCTTTCTTT.

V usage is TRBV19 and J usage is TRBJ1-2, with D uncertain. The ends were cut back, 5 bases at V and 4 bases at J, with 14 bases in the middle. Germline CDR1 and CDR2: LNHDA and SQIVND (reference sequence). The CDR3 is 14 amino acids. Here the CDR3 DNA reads TGTGCCAGTAGTGTAAGCCCAGCAACCTATGGCTACACCTTC. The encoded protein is CASSVSPATYGYTF.

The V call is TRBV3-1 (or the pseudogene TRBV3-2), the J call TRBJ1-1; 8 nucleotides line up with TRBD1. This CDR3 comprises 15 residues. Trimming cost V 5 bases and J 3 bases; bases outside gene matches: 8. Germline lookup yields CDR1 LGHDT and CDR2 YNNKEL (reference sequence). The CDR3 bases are TGTGCCAGCAGCTCATCCCGGACAGGGTACACTGAAGCTTTCTTT. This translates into CASSSSRTGYTEAFF.

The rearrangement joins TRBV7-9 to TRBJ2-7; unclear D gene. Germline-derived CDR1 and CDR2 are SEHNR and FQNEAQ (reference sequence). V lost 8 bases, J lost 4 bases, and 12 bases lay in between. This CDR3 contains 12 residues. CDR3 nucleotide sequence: TGTGCCAGCGGCCCTTACGTGTACGAGCAGTACTTC. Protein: CASGPYVYEQYF.

CDR3 in amino acids: CASSLTSGGAVEQFF. The CDR3 DNA reads TGTGCCAGCAGCCTAACTAGCGGGGGGGCCGTTGAGCAGTTCTTC. The J gene is TRBJ2-1, the V gene TRBV27; 13 positions match TRBD2. CDR1 is MNHEY and CDR2 is SMNVEV in the germline V gene (reference sequence). The junction had 8 bases not matched to a gene; V was cut back by 6 bases and J by 9 bases. The CDR3 covers 15 residues.

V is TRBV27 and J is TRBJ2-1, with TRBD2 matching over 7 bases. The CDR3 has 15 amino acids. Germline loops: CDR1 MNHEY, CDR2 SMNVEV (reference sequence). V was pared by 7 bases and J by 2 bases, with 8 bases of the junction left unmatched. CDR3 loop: CASTKGLPAYNEQFF. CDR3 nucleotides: TGTGCCAGCACCAAGGGACTACCCGCCTACAATGAGCAGTTCTTC.

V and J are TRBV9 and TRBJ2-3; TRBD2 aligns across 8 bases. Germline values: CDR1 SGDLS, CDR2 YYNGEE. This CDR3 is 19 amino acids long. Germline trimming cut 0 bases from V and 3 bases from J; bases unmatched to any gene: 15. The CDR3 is CASSVGSGSWVKVTDTQYF. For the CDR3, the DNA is TGTGCCAGCAGCGTAGGGAGCGGGAGTTGGGTTAAAGTTACAGATACGCAGTATTTT. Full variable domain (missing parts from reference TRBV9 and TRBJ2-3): DSGVTQTPKHLITATGQRVTLRCSPRSGDLSVYWYQQSLDQGLQFLIQYYNGEERAKGNILERFSAQQFPDLHSELNLSSLELGDSALYFCASSVGSGSWVKVTDTQYFGPGTRLTVL.

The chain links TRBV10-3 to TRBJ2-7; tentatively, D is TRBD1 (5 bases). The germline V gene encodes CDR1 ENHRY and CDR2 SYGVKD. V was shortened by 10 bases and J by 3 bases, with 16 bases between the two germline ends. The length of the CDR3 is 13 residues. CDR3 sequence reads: CATVDKENYEQYF. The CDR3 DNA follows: TGTGCCACCGTGGACAAGGAAAACTACGAGCAGTACTTC.

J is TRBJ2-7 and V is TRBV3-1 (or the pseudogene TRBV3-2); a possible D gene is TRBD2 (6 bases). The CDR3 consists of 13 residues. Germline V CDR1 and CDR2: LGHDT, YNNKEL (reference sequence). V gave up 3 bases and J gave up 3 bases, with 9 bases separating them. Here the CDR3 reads CASSHGEDYEQYV. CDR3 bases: TGTGCCAGCAGCCACGGGGAGGACTACGAGCAGTACGTC.

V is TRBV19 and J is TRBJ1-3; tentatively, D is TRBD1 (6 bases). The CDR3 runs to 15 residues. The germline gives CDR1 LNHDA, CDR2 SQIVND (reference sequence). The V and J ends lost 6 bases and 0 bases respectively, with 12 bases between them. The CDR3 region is CASSLDRYSGNTIYF. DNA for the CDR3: TGTGCCAGTAGCCTTGACAGGTACTCTGGAAACACCATATATTTT.

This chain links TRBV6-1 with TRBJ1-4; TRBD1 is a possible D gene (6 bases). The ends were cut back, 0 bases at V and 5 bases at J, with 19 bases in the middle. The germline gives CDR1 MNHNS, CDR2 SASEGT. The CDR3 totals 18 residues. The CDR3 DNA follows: TGTGCCAGCAGTGAAGCCTGGACAGCACTTGCTCCCAATGAAAAACTGTTTTTT. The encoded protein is CASSEAWTALAPNEKLFF.